The clone carrying this TCR beta chain turned up a few times. Its antigen is currently unknown. Extraction of PBMCs used 10 ml of fresh peripheral blood. These data come from a study of T cells in Graves' hyperthyroidism and ophthalmopathy. CDR3 length equals 16 residues. In germline, CDR1 is SNHLY, CDR2 FYNNEI. With V trimmed by 8 bases and J by 5 bases, 14 bases remained unmatched. From RNA transcripts, TCR beta CDR3 regions were amplified. HTBI primers drove first-round RT-PCR of the TCR CDR3. Each CDR3 protein is one row after TCRdb ran MiXCR on the multiplex PCR reads. The repertoire has some 740,000 distinct CDR3 sequences, 13% to 15% of them found once; the top ten carry around 9.6%. Findings of the study overall: It was a median approximately 6 months before onset that the model predicted ophthalmopathy.

The genes are TRBV2 and TRBJ1-4, with 7 bases lining up with TRBD1. Specimen: blood. This TCR derives from a woman aged 18 to 35 with Graves' hyperthyroidism. CDR3 coding DNA: TGTGCCAGCGAAGAATTTAAGGGACAGTTGAATGAAAAACTGTTTTTT. Its protein is CASEEFKGQLNEKLFF. The whole variable domain, remainder taken from reference TRBV2 and TRBJ1-4, is EPEVTQTPSHQVTQMGQEVILRCVPISNHLYFYWYRQILGQKVEFLVSFYNNEISEKSEIFDDQFSVERPDGSNFTLKIRSTKLEDSAMYFCASEEFKGQLNEKLFFGSGTQLSVL.